Listed here are 26 T cell receptor beta chains from one sample, sequenced in a study of PD-1 blockade in classical Hodgkin lymphoma. Profiling relied on immunoSEQ multiplex PCR, and the TCRdb table lists in-frame clones only, not all of them. The table lists 2,500 to 3,000 clones, around 60% of them singletons. As for time point: cycle 4 day 1 (C4D1), after less than 7 weeks of nivolumab. Following autologous stem cell transplantation, relapse occurred in every patient, and exposure to brentuximab vedotin varied. Applied to thawed PBMCs, magnetic negative selection was the method used to isolate CD8+ T cells. This specimen consisted of CD8+ T cells from blood, obtained before the fourth cycle of nivolumab. These receptors were obtained from a human donor with classical Hodgkin lymphoma.

In its sample, this clone was seen a few times. The rearrangement links TRBV28 to TRBJ1-5; D remains ambiguous. The germline CDR1 and CDR2 sequences are MDHEN and SYDVKM. This CDR3 comprises 12 residues. Deletions cut 5 bases from V and 9 bases from J, with 11 bases between. The CDR3 sequence is CASSPASWPQHF. CDR3 nucleotides: TGTGCCAGCAGTCCCGCAAGTTGGCCCCAGCATTTT.

This rearrangement joins TRBV5-6 to TRBJ1-5; D is uncertain. V lost 5 bases and J lost 3, with 15 bases in between. Germline CDR1 and CDR2: SGHDT and YYEEEE. CDR3 length: 15 residues. For the CDR3, the DNA is TGTGCCAGCAGTACTACCGGGAGGGACAATCAGCCCCAGCATTTT. This gives the protein CASSTTGRDNQPQHF.

This clone was seen just once. The chain carries TRBV9 and TRBJ1-1; D uncertain. With 0 bases removed from V and 2 bases from J, the gap between germline ends came to 11 bases. Per germline, CDR1 SGDLS and CDR2 YYNGEE. The CDR3 has 15 residues. CDR3 DNA sequence: TGTGCCAGCAGCGTAGGGTTGGGCGTCAACACTGAAGCTTTCTTT. This gives the protein CASSVGLGVNTEAFF.

This clone has a handful of counts. CDR3 sequence reads: CASSLSGPNTEAFF. The CDR3 coding sequence is TGCGCCAGCAGCTTGTCAGGGCCGAACACTGAAGCTTTCTTT. The chain is built from TRBV5-1 and TRBJ1-1; TRBD1 might be the D (5 bases). The CDR3 runs to 14 residues. Germline lookup yields CDR1 SGHRS and CDR2 YFSETQ. V lost 1 base and J lost 1, with 8 bases in between.

The chain has TRBV2 and TRBJ2-7; D unclear. Trimming shortened V by 4 bases and J by 1 base, and 2 bases separated the two germline ends. There are 11 residues in the CDR3. Germline CDR1 and CDR2: SNHLY and FYNNEI. CDR3 protein: CASSGSYEQYF. CDR3 nucleotides: TGTGCCAGCAGTGGTTCCTACGAGCAGTACTTC.

This clone was counted a few times. The chain is built from TRBV29-1 and TRBJ1-2; 9 bases are shared with TRBD1. Trimming at V came to 6 bases and at J to 3 bases, leaving 2 bases not matched to a gene. Germline V CDR1 and CDR2: SQVTM, ANQGSEA. This CDR3 contains 12 residues. The CDR3 spells CSVGDRDYGYTF. The CDR3 nucleotides read TGCAGCGTGGGGGACAGGGACTATGGCTACACCTTC.

This clone was seen a few times. The chain uses TRBV27 and TRBJ1-2; 7 bases align to TRBD1. Germline CDR1 reads MNHEY; CDR2 reads SMNVEV (reference sequence). The CDR3 is made up of 12 amino acids. V lost 5 bases to trimming and J lost 8 bases; unmatched junction nucleotides: 5. This CDR3 is CASSGQEAGYTF. CDR3 DNA: TGTGCCAGCAGTGGACAGGAGGCGGGCTACACCTTC.

This clone was recorded a few times. The chain uses TRBV18 and TRBJ1-1; TRBD1 is a possible D gene (6 bases). Deletions cut 6 bases from V and 4 bases from J, with 18 bases between. The germline CDR1 and CDR2 sequences are KGHSH and LQKENI. The CDR3 loop spans 15 amino acids. CDR3 amino acids: CASSHPQGLGTEAFF. The CDR3 DNA follows: TGTGCCAGCTCCCACCCACAGGGATTGGGCACTGAAGCTTTCTTT.

This clone is deemed medium-sized. The V call is TRBV5-1, the J call TRBJ2-3; 7 nucleotides agree with TRBD1. CDR3 length equals 15 residues. J was trimmed by 2 bases and V by 4 bases; bases with no gene match: 7. The V gene's germline CDR1 is SGHRS and CDR2 YFSETQ. CDR3 in DNA: TGCGCCAGCAGCGCCCAGGGGGTGCTCACAGATACGCAGTATTTT. Residues: CASSAQGVLTDTQYF.

The chain uses TRBV28 and TRBJ1-4; unclear D gene. Germline CDR1 MDHEN, CDR2 SYDVKM. Trimming shortened V by 6 bases and J by 0 bases, and 14 bases separated the two germline ends. The CDR3 consists of 16 residues. CDR3 sequence: CASRTLSDATNEKLFF. The CDR3 DNA is TGTGCCAGCAGGACCTTATCTGACGCAACTAATGAAAAACTGTTTTTT. Drawing the rest from reference TRBV28 and TRBJ1-4, the complete variable domain is DVKVTQSSRYLVKRTGEKVFLECVQDMDHENMFWYRQDPGLGLRLIYFSYDVKMKEKGDIPEGYSVSREKKERFSLILESASTNQTSMYLCASRTLSDATNEKLFFGSGTQLSVL.

This clone occurred a few times. This chain uses TRBV4-1 with TRBJ1-1, with 11 bases aligning to TRBD1. CDR3 length: 16 residues. Germline CDR1 is MGHRA and CDR2 is YSYEKL. V shed 0 bases, J shed 5 bases, and the junction held 5 bases outside the gene matches. The CDR3 sequence: CASSQDGQGASTEAFF. Written as DNA, the CDR3 is TGCGCCAGCAGCCAAGACGGACAGGGGGCGAGTACTGAAGCTTTCTTT.

The rearrangement links TRBV19 to TRBJ2-7, with TRBD1 as a possible D gene (5 bases). Deletions cut 9 bases from V and 2 bases from J, with 14 bases between. This CDR3 region has 13 residues. Per germline, CDR1 LNHDA and CDR2 SQIVND (reference sequence). In DNA, the CDR3 is TGTGCCAGCGCTTATACGACAGCCTACGAGCAGTACTTC. This sequence encodes CASAYTTAYEQYF.

Here the CDR3 DNA reads TGTGCCAGCAGCGTCGCGGGGACAGGGGGCGGAGAGACCCAGTACTTC. As protein: CASSVAGTGGGETQYF. This chain uses TRBV7-9 with TRBJ2-5; the match to TRBD1 covers 12 bases. Germline V gene data show CDR1 as SEHNR and CDR2 as FQNEAQ (reference sequence). V lost 5 bases to trimming and J lost 4 bases; unmatched junction nucleotides: 8. This CDR3 spans 16 amino acids.

The chain is built from TRBV9 and TRBJ1-6; D gene uncertain. The CDR3 has 14 amino acids. Per germline, CDR1 SGDLS and CDR2 YYNGEE. The V end lost 8 bases, the J end lost 4 bases, and 13 bases lay between the germline ends. The CDR3 DNA follows: TGTGCCAGGCCCCGGGCAGCTTATAATTCACCCCTCCACTTT. As protein: CARPRAAYNSPLHF. Complete variable domain (other parts from reference TRBV9 and TRBJ1-6): DSGVTQTPKHLITATGQRVTLRCSPRSGDLSVYWYQQSLDQGLQFLIQYYNGEERAKGNILERFSAQQFPDLHSELNLSSLELGDSALYFCARPRAAYNSPLHFGNGTRLTVT.

In DNA, the CDR3 is TGTGCCAGCAGCCAACGGACTAGCGAAACTGGGGCCAACGTCCTGACTTTC. Its protein is CASSQRTSETGANVLTF. This chain connects TRBV4-2 to TRBJ2-6; 9 bases match TRBD2. V shed 2 bases, J shed 2 bases, and the junction held 4 bases outside the gene matches. The length of the CDR3 is 17 residues. Germline V CDR1 and CDR2: LGHNA, YNFKEQ.

The V gene is TRBV2, the J gene TRBJ1-6, with unresolved D. The germline V gene has CDR1 SNHLY and CDR2 FYNNEI. Trimming cost V 0 bases and J 9 bases, with 12 bases left between them. This CDR3 has 15 residues. CDR3 residues: CASSEARGRSSPLHF. Here the CDR3 DNA reads TGTGCCAGCAGTGAAGCCCGCGGCCGGAGTTCACCCCTCCACTTT.

V is TRBV10-1 and J is TRBJ1-2; 9 nucleotides agree with TRBD1. The J segment lost 4 bases and the V segment lost 7 bases, leaving 4 bases of the junction unmatched. There are 13 residues in the CDR3. In germline, CDR1 is WNHNN, CDR2 SYGVQD (reference sequence). CDR3 sequence reads: CASKKTGGYGYTF. The CDR3 DNA reads as TGCGCCAGCAAAAAGACAGGGGGCTATGGCTACACCTTC.

The chain carries TRBV4-2 and TRBJ2-3; 13 bases are shared with TRBD2. V trimming: 2 bases; J trimming: 2 bases; junction bases outside the gene matches: 10. The CDR3 is 19 amino acids. The germline CDR1 and CDR2 sequences are LGHNA and YNFKEQ. The CDR3 DNA follows: TGTGCCAGCAGCCAATTGACTAGCGGGGGGCCATACCCCACAGATACGCAGTATTTT. Translating gives CASSQLTSGGPYPTDTQYF.

This clone was seen only once. V usage is TRBV28 and J usage is TRBJ1-5, with D uncertain. CDR3 length: 19 residues. V was cut by 5 bases and J by 0 bases, with 23 bases left in between. Germline V CDR1 and CDR2: MDHEN, SYDVKM. The CDR3 sequence: CASSTLGFNPGYSNQPQHF. CDR3 nucleotides: TGTGCCAGCAGTACCCTGGGCTTCAACCCGGGTTATAGCAATCAGCCCCAGCATTTT.

This clone has only a few counts. The DNA is left out, because the CDR3 cannot be placed on it with certainty; the CDR3 is given as TCRdb lists it. This rearrangement joins TRBV6-5 to TRBJ2-1. The CDR3 totals 11 residues, both ends included. From germline, CDR1 is MNHEY and CDR2 SVGAGI. The CDR3 sequence: CASSILGEQFF.

This clone is judged large. The rearrangement joins TRBV6-5 to TRBJ1-5, with a tentative D call TRBD1 (5 bases). Per the germline V gene, CDR1 is MNHEY and CDR2 is SVGAGI. V dropped 0 bases and J dropped 0 bases, with 6 bases sitting between them. The CDR3 is made up of 15 amino acids. CDR3 nucleotide sequence: TGTGCCAGCAGTTACTCAGACAGTAGCAATCAGCCCCAGCATTTT. Residues: CASSYSDSSNQPQHF.

The chain couples TRBV27 to TRBJ2-1; D possibly corresponds to TRBD2 (5 bases). There are 15 residues in the CDR3. Germline-derived CDR1 and CDR2 are MNHEY and SMNVEV (reference sequence). Trimming stripped 5 bases from V and 0 bases from J, with 11 bases between. The CDR3 nucleotides read TGTGCCAGCAGTCAGGACTGGAGCTCCTACAATGAGCAGTTCTTC. Translation gives CASSQDWSSYNEQFF.

The chain uses TRBV7-9 and TRBJ1-2; D gene uncertain. CDR1 SEHNR and CDR2 FQNEAQ come from the germline V gene (reference sequence). CDR3 length equals 13 residues. V was trimmed by 3 bases and J by 1 base, leaving 6 bases between them. The CDR3 DNA sequence: TGTGCCAGCAGCTTCGAACTTAACTATGGCTACACCTTC. This sequence encodes CASSFELNYGYTF.

A note on this clone: The same CDR3 is also encoded by other DNA sequences in this sample. The chain employs TRBV2 and TRBJ2-7; D call uncertain. V was clipped by 0 bases and J by 6 bases, with 3 bases between them. The CDR3 is 11 residues long. Looked up from germline, CDR1 is SNHLY and CDR2 is FYNNEI. The CDR3 region is CASSEAGEQYV. As DNA, the CDR3 is TGTGCCAGCAGTGAAGCTGGCGAGCAGTACGTC.

In this sample, this clone is medium-sized. The chain has TRBV19 and TRBJ2-7; D is possibly TRBD1 (6 bases). Trimming removed 3 bases from V and 5 bases from J, with 11 bases in between. The CDR3 spans 13 residues. Per germline, CDR1 LNHDA and CDR2 SQIVND (reference sequence). DNA of the CDR3: TGTGCCAGTAGTATGGGCAGGGGAAACGAGCAGTACTTC. It specifies CASSMGRGNEQYF.

This chain links TRBV4-2 with TRBJ1-2; 10 nucleotides match TRBD1. With 0 bases clipped from V and 6 bases from J, the junction kept 4 bases outside the gene matches. In germline, CDR1 is LGHNA, CDR2 YNFKEQ. The CDR3 extends over 15 amino acids. CDR3 coding DNA: TGTGCCAGCAGCCAAGATCGAGGGACAGGGGATGGCTACACCTTC. Translated, it gives CASSQDRGTGDGYTF.